This TCR beta chain was recovered during a study of T cell responses to AZD1222 COVID-19 vaccine. Study results and limitations: Females made up more of the donors, who were largely white British, and clonal diversity may have come out too low. Per reports, nearly half of all spike-specific TCRs target regions that are unmutated in variants. Just five or six AZD1222 recipients tested seropositive at baseline.

Measured with immunoSEQ multiplex PCR; TCRdb has only the in-frame clones, and not every one. The repertoire holds about 92,000 clones, roughly 90% seen once, with about 24% in the top ten. Germline values: CDR1 MNHEY, CDR2 SMNVEV (reference sequence). The CDR3 is 15 amino acids. Trimming left V 8 bases short and J 5 bases short, with 21 bases between. Comment on this clone: Its target is unknown.

This sequence was found in an adult in good health. The chain carries TRBV27 and TRBJ1-1, with D possibly TRBD1 on 6 matching bases. The material sequenced was peripheral blood, taken on day 0 of AZD1222 vaccination. CDR3 in amino acids: CASSNRRERGTEAFF. As DNA, the CDR3 is TGTGCCAGCTCTAACCGGCGGGAGAGGGGGACTGAAGCTTTCTTT.